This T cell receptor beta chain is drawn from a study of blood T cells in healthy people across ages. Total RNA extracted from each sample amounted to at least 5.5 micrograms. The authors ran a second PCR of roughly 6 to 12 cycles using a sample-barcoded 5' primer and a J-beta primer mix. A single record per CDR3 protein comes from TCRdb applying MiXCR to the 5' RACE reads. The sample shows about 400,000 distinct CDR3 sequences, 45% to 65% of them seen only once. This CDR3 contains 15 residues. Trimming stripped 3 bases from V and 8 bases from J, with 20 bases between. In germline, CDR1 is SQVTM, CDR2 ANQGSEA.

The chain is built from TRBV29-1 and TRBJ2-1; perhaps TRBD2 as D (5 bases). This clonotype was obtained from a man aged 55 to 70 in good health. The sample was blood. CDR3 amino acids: CSVEVGRPGVYEQFF. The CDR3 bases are TGCAGCGTTGAGGTAGGGCGACCCGGGGTCTATGAGCAGTTCTTC.